This section outlines one T cell receptor beta chain sequence together with its context. Its antigen is currently unknown. This was the immunoSEQ v3 assay. The table came from immunoSEQ multiplex PCR; TCRdb's copy has only in-frame clones and leaves some out. The sample shows about 32,000 clones, about 70% of them seen only once. The data were taken from a study of TIL therapy for anti-PD-1-resistant metastatic lung cancer. Study-level background: Tumors carried a median 1.5 non-synonymous mutations per megabase. General study findings and limits: After infusion, TIL clonotypes partly replaced peripheral T cells and declined over months. Treatment-naive, never-smoker and oncogene-addicted patients were overrepresented in this highly selected cohort.

This CDR3 contains 15 residues. Germline CDR1 is SGHRS and CDR2 is YFSETQ. The V end lost 2 bases, the J end lost 6 bases, and 17 bases lay between the germline ends. The time point here: pre-treatment sample, taken before nivolumab and TIL therapy. Stage 4 NSCLC adults joined between 2017 and 2020. The sequencing used blood, collected at baseline. J is TRBJ1-1 and V is TRBV5-1; D unclear. This clonotype originated in a woman aged 30-85 years with non-small cell lung cancer. In nucleotides, the CDR3 is TGCGCCAGCAGCTTATCGGTTGTCAAAGCAGCTGAAGCTTTCTTT. Residues: CASSLSVVKAAEAFF. Using reference TRBV5-1 and TRBJ1-1 for the parts outside the CDR3, the full variable domain is KAGVTQTPRYLIKTRGQQVTLSCSPISGHRSVSWYQQTPGQGLQFLFEYFSETQRNKGNFPGRFSGRQFSNSRSEMNVSTLELGDSALYLCASSLSVVKAAEAFFGQGTRLTVV.